The subject of this entry is one TCR beta chain. Its matching antigen is unknown. Viral peptide pool expansion of antigen-specific CD4+ T cells preceded sequencing in the ViraFEST assay. After more than 8 days in culture, the CD4+ T cells were isolated. People in the vaccine group had not been infected with SARS-CoV-2 before, and their nucleocapsid antibodies were negative. The culture medium for around 2 million PBMC per well included roughly 10 IU/ml IL-2 and around 9.9 ug/ml peptides. Half-medium replacement with IL-2 medium occurred on days 3 and 7. This entry is derived from a study of vaccination effects on CD4 cells after COVID-19. Sequencing used immunoSEQ multiplex PCR; TCRdb keeps in-frame clones, though not all of them. The table lists 40,000 to 45,000 clones, 77% of them singletons. Study-wide points: Recruitment yielded few convalescent patients, and the study had no early post-infection timepoints. Among infection- and vaccine-induced clones, marked clonal contraction occurred late after vaccination.

The CDR3 has 16 residues. Germline CDR1 is LNHDA and CDR2 is SQIVND (reference sequence). V lost 5 bases and J lost 2; bases outside the gene matches: 5. The sample in question was CD4+ T cells from PBMCs cultured with HCoV-NL63 spike peptides, obtained before COVID-19 vaccination. This chain links TRBV19 with TRBJ2-6; 8 nucleotides line up with TRBD1. The receptor was derived from a human donor who received a COVID-19 vaccine. The CDR3 DNA reads TGTGCCAGTAGTGGGACAGGTAGACCTGGGGCCAACGTCCTGACTTTC. It encodes CASSGTGRPGANVLTF.